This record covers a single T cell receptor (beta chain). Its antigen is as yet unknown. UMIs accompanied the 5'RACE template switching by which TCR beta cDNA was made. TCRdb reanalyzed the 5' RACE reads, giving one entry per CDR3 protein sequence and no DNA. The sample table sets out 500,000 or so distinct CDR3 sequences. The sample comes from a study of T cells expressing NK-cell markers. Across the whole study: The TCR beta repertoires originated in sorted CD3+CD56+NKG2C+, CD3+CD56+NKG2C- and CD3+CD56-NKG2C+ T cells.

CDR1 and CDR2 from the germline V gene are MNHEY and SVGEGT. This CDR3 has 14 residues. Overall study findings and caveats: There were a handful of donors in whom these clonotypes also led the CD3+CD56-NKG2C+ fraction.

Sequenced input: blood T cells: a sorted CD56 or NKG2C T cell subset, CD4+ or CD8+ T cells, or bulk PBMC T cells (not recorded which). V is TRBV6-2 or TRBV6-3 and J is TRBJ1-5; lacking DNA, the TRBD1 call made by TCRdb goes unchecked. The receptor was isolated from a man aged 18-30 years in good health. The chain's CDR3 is CASGRLQGFQPQHF.